This T cell receptor beta chain is drawn from a study of CDR3 diversity in severe acne. Germline CDR1 reads SGHRS; CDR2 reads YFSETQ. V gave up 4 bases and J gave up 1 base; unmatched junction bases: 11. The CDR3 covers 18 residues. One entry per CDR3 protein, called by TCRdb with MiXCR from the PCR reads. The data hold more than 70,000 distinct CDR3 sequences, with around 50% observed a single time. The TCR was taken from a male donor with severe acne vulgaris. Sequencing was carried out using blood. This sequence joins TRBV5-1 and TRBJ2-7; TRBD2 matches 13 bases. CDR3 region: CASSARTSGRQGSYEQYF. CDR3 sequence (DNA): TGCGCCAGCAGCGCCCGGACTAGCGGGAGACAAGGGTCCTACGAGCAGTACTTC.